The source of this TCR beta chain is a study of CD8 T cells in Susac syndrome. This clonotype was counted a single time. Its antigen is not known. TCR beta sequencing covered blood CD8+ and CD4+ T cells. The multiple sclerosis controls consisted of treatment-naive patients with relapsing-remitting disease, either stable or active. TEMRA cells were enriched by FACS, while CD8+ and CD4+ T cells were obtained through a negative isolation that was performed magnetically. V lost 4 bases to trimming and J lost 0 bases, with 8 bases between them. The CDR3 consists of 13 residues. Per germline, CDR1 SQVTM and CDR2 ANQGSEA. RNA amounts of about 0.5 to 1 ug underwent reverse transcription with random hexamers. In TCRdb, the immunoSEQ multiplex PCR reads were re-called with MiXCR into one record per CDR3 protein. This table holds approximately 140,000 distinct CDR3 sequences, approximately 95% found once. Study outcomes and limitations: The number of individuals included in the study's TCR sequencing and HLA analysis was acknowledged as relatively small.

This TCR derives from a human donor with multiple sclerosis. Sequencing used CD4+ T cells from PBMCs. The chain joins TRBV29-1 to TRBJ2-3; possibly TRBD2 for D (5 bases). CDR3 protein: CSVVVASTDTQYF. The CDR3 coding sequence is TGCAGCGTTGTGGTAGCGAGCACAGATACGCAGTATTTT.